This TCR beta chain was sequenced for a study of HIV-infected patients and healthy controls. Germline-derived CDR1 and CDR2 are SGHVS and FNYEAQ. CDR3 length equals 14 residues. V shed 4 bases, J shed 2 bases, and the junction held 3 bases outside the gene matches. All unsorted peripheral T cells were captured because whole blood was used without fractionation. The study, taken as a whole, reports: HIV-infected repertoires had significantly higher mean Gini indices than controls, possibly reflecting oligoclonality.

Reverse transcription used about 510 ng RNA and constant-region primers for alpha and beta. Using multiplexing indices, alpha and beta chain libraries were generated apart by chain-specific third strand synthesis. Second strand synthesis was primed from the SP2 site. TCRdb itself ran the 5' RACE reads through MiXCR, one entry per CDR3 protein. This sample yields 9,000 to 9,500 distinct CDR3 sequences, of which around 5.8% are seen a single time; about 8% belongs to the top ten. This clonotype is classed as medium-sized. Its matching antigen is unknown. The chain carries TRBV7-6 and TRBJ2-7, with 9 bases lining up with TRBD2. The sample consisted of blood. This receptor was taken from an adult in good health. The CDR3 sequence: CASSWASGTYEQYF. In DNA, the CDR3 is TGTGCCAGCAGCTGGGCTAGCGGGACCTACGAGCAGTACTTC.